This T cell receptor beta chain was observed in a study of cytomegalovirus exposure and HLA in healthy donors (dated by TCRdb to 2015 to 2018). General notes on the study: An earlier analysis of some 500 of the donors reported 276 Gb of sequence data and roughly 100 million unique TCR beta sequences from about 200 million T cells. An early release that covered approximately 600 HLA-typed donors contained approximately 300 gigabases of sequencing data and 85 million to 100 million unique TCR sequences. The genetic ancestry cluster associated with self-reported Caucasian donors included over 65% of the roughly 360 genotyped donors. The study aimed to test whether signatures of past pathogen exposure could be identified by cataloging public T cell receptors. The study used immunosequencing to profile the T cell repertoires of several hundred subjects and linked those repertoires to cytomegalovirus serostatus. A separate validation cohort of roughly 130 different subjects was used in addition to the approximately 640-subject first cohort. To predict cytomegalovirus infection status, the study combined high-throughput TCR immunosequencing, statistical association of individual TCRs with disease status, and machine learning. A later analysis re-analyzed previously published TCR beta repertoires from about 600 donors and added high-resolution HLA genotyping to study TCR occurrence patterns. Rather than drawing on any new phenotypic data, the later analysis identified candidate immune exposures from TCR beta sequences and the way those sequences occurred across donors. An earlier analysis of around 540 of the donors applied high-throughput TCR beta sequencing to assess whether each TCR beta V gene segment acted as functional or pseudogenic. Donor age, sex, ethnicity and CMV serostatus were compiled together with the repertoire data. A later genetic analysis used genome-wide SNP genotypes for about 65% of the 666 donors, treating that subset as a discovery cohort. All discovery cohort repertoires had been generated on a single sequencing platform. HLA typing included class I and class II loci at four-digit resolution. Typing coverage varied by locus: about 629-630 donors for A, B, C, DRB1 and DQB1; 522 for DQA1; approximately 610 for DPA1; roughly 450 for DPB1. Roughly 5 DR-DQ haplotypes were handled as single units for association and clustering, since linkage in the cohort was strong. Among a few hundred genotyped donors of the cohort, an average of about 240,000 unique TCR beta nucleotide sequences were sequenced per donor, roughly 20% of them non-productive. The study at large found these results: Three of the identified cytomegalovirus-associated TCR beta chains were confirmed in vitro to be specific for cytomegalovirus antigens. In a later analysis, TCR association rates were found to vary across HLA loci, with the most associated TCRs seen for DRB1 alleles and the fewest for HLA-C alleles. Broadly in line with IMGT annotations, most TCR beta V segments showed up in productive rearrangements about 87% or about 30% of the time in an earlier analysis of 587 of the donors. The cohort was sequenced for TCR beta chains only, and without alpha or paired-chain data the features that could be detected were limited. Assigning TCR associations to individual alleles was difficult when HLA alleles, especially DR and DQ, strongly co-occurred. The classifier was reported to diagnose cytomegalovirus status with high specificity and sensitivity in both the original and validation cohorts. The authors suggested that the approach could potentially be generalized to other disease states and immunological phenotypes. In a later analysis, HLA-associated TCR beta chains showed more clonal expansion and lower generation probabilities than non-associated chains that were equally common. A cluster of highly shared sequence variants was judged likely to represent a technical artifact of the sequencing pipeline. V-gene and J-gene trimming of TCR beta chains was associated with a missense DCLRE1C variant in a later genetic analysis, and the association was replicated in an independent cohort. Correlated functional status among segregating V segments might be attributable to linkage disequilibrium, but an unknown experimental factor could not be ruled out. According to a later analysis, parvovirus B19, influenza, CMV and Epstein-Barr virus appeared linked to several top co-occurrence clusters. Presence/absence analyses assumed roughly uniform sequencing depth across donors, an assumption that may not hold. At a false discovery rate of 0.05, a later analysis linked some 17,000 TCR beta sequences to specific HLA alleles. A further reported finding was that TCR beta sequences accurately predicted the HLA-A and HLA-B alleles for most subjects in the first cohort. The only immune exposure information available for the cohort was CMV serostatus. The 87-base-pair reads could not distinguish some IMGT-functional V segments, including TRBV6-2 and TRBV6-3, so those segments were excluded. The study gave a list of roughly 150 TCR beta chains associated with cytomegalovirus. In a later genetic analysis, fewer N-insertions in productive TCRs were reported among donors in an Asian-associated ancestry cluster than the roughly 700-donor mean. About 17 rarely observed V segments, including chromosome 9 orphons, were excluded from the earlier analysis of several hundred of the donors because counts were too low. Because HLA typing was unavailable for some donors at each locus, only the typed subset was used in association tests. In a later analysis, most CMV-associated TCR beta chains were found to appear HLA-restricted, with HLA associations seemingly driven largely by CMV exposure. Most TCR sequences were observed very rarely across donors, whereas some public TCRs were present in many individuals.

Library generation was performed with the immunoSEQ multiplex PCR assay. The multiplex PCR relied on a mix of 60 forward primers for TCR Vbeta segments and 13 reverse primers for TCR Jbeta segments. A multiplex PCR assay on genomic DNA amplified the CDR3 region of rearranged TCR beta genes. Amplified TCR beta libraries were sequenced as 87-base-pair reads on the Illumina HiSeq System. Per the source publication's procedure: A later analysis tallied 75 million to 95 million unique TCR beta chains across the 666 repertoires, and about 10 million of those chains were shared by two or more donors. Raw reads were error-corrected and collapsed into unique sequences by a nearest-neighbor algorithm in which closely related sequences were merged to remove PCR and sequencing errors. Alignment of CDR3 sequences to IMGT reference sequences was used to assign V, D and J gene segments. For a sequence to be retained, a match of at least six nucleotides to both a V gene segment and a J gene segment was required. A rearrangement was called productive if the CDR3 had no stop codons and remained in frame with V and J, and every other rearrangement was called non-productive. CDR3 was defined by IMGT convention, running from the second conserved V-encoded cysteine to the conserved J-encoded phenylalanine. The earlier analysis of some 540 of the donors excluded any sequence lacking an unambiguous match to a single V gene segment. In an earlier analysis of about 590 of the donors, a V segment was called functional when productive rearrangements were above 56.7%, and segregating when the standard deviation between donors exceeded 5%. A statistical classification framework was built to diagnose cytomegalovirus status from the catalog of TCR beta chain sequences. In a later analysis, TCR nucleotide sequences were compared against IMGT/GENE-DB human TR gene sequences so that V and J genes could be assigned. The TCRdist pipeline was used in a later analysis to assign CDR3 sequences and most-parsimonious VDJ recombination scenarios. In a later analysis, each TCR beta chain was defined by its CDR3 amino acid sequence together with its V-gene family, and reads without a unique V-gene family were excluded. To address suspected cross-contamination and a sequencing artifact, a later analysis removed a few hundred highly shared, low-generation-probability nucleotide sequences. For each public chain, a later analysis derived a clonal expansion index from normalized ranks of inferred template counts within each repertoire. In a later analysis, generation probabilities were computed using a VDJ recombination model fitted to out-of-frame rearrangements, and the results were checked against IGoR. In a later analysis, TCR-TCR, TCR-HLA and TCR-CMV co-occurrence was scored with hypergeometric tests, and a repertoire-size bias correction was applied to TCR pairs. A later analysis estimated false discovery rates by permuting HLA or CMV assignments 20 times. A later analysis grouped co-occurring TCRs with DBSCAN, adding TCRdist sequence similarity when clustering within HLA-allele-positive subsets. Co-occurrence clustering excluded repertoires with fewer than 30,000 or more than 120,000 public chains, plus five with anomalous nucleotide sharing. This is the immuneACCESS table as TCRdb keeps it, with only in-frame sequences that have V and J called. A part of the clones is gone; compared with another copy, unresolved V genes explain less than half, and the rest is unexplained. V and J calls and clone size are copied from that table; D and trimming were computed from the DNA. In this sample's table one finds approximately 37,000 clones. The ten largest clones add up to approximately 6.3% of the sample.

The cohort comprised 710 or so healthy bone marrow donors. Cohort members were all nominally healthy when sampled, although unrecorded immune exposures were likely present. CMV serostatus was positive for about 300 and negative for about 50% of the roughly 700 cohort members, and was not recorded for this donor. A peripheral blood sample was provided by each donor, and peripheral blood mononuclear cells were used for TCR beta sequencing. The Qiagen DNeasy Blood Extraction Kit was used to extract genomic DNA from the blood cell samples. From V the trimming removes 7 bases and from J it removes 6 bases, while the gene matches leave 8 bases of the junction unaccounted for. In the germline V gene, CDR1 corresponds to SQVTM and CDR2 to ANQGSEA. Reading from cysteine to phenylalanine, the CDR3 counts 13 amino acids. The read is trimmed to its CDR3 DNA, 39 bases read in frame from base 1. Regarding this clone: What antigen it recognizes has not been identified.

The chain is encoded by TRBV29-1 joined to TRBJ1-1; 10 of the junction bases match TRBD1. The sequence was obtained from a human donor in good health. The material sequenced was PBMCs. CDR3 sequence: CSARQGAGAEAFF. The sequence in DNA is TGCAGCGCCAGACAGGGGGCAGGGGCTGAAGCTTTCTTT.